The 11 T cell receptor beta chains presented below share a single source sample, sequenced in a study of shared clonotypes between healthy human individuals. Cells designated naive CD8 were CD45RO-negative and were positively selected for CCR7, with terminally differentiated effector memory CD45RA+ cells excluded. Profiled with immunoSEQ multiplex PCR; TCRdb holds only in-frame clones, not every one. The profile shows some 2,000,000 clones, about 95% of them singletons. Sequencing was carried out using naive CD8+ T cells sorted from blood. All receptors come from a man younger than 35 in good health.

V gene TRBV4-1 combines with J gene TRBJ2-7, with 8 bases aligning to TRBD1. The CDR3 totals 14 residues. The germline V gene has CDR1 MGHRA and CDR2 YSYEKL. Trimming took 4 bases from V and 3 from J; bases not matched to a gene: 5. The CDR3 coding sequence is TGCGCCAGCAGCCCCTACACAGGGGGCTACGAGCAGTACTTC. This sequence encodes CASSPYTGGYEQYF.

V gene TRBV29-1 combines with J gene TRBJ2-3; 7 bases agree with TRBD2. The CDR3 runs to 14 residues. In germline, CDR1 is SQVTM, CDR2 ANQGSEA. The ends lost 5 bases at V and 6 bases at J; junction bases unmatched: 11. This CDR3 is CSVYHGARGDTQYF. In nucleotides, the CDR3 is TGCAGCGTTTACCACGGGGCGCGGGGGGATACGCAGTATTTT.

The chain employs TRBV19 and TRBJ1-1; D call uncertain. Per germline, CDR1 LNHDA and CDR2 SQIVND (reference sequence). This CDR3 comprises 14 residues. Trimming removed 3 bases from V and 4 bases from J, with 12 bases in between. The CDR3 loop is CASSIDGEATEAFF. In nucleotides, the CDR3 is TGTGCCAGTAGTATCGACGGGGAGGCCACTGAAGCTTTCTTT.

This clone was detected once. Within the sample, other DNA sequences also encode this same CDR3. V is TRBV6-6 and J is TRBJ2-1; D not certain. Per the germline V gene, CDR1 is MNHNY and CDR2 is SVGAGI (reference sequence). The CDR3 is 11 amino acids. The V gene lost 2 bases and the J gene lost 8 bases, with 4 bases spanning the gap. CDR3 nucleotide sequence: TGTGCCAGCAGTTACACGCATGAGCAGTTCTTC. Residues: CASSYTHEQFF.

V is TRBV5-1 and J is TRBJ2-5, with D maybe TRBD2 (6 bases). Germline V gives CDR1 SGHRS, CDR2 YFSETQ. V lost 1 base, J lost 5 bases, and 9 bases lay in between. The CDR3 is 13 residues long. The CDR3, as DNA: TGCGCCAGCAGCTTGCACCGGGGGGAGACCCAGTACTTC. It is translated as CASSLHRGETQYF.

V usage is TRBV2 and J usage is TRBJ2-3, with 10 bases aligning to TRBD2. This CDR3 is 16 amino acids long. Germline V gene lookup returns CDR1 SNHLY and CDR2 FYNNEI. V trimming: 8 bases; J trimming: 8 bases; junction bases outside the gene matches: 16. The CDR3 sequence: CASWGQLAGRTATQYF. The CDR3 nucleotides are TGTGCCAGCTGGGGGCAACTAGCGGGACGTACGGCTACGCAGTATTTT.

CDR3 nucleotides: TGTGCCAGTAGTATTTGGGGGAATGGAGAGACCCAGTACTTC. It yields the protein CASSIWGNGETQYF. The rearrangement joins TRBV19 to TRBJ2-5, with D perhaps given as TRBD1 or TRBD2 (5 bases each). Germline loops: CDR1 LNHDA, CDR2 SQIVND (reference sequence). The CDR3 has 14 amino acids. The V end was cut by 3 bases, the J end by 4 bases, with 12 bases between.

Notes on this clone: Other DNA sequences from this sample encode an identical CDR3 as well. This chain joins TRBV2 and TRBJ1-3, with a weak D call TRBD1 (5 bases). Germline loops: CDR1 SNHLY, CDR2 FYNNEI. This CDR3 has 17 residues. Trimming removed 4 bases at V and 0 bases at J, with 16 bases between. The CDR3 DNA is TGTGCCAGCAGTGTCCTAGACAGAGCCTTCTCTGGAAACACCATATATTTT. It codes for CASSVLDRAFSGNTIYF.

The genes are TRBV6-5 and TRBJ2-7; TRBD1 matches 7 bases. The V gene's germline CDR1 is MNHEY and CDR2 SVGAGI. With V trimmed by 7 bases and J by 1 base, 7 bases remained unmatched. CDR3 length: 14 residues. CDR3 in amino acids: CASKIQGTSYEQYF. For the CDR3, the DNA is TGTGCCAGCAAGATACAGGGGACGTCCTACGAGCAGTACTTC.

For the CDR3, the DNA is TGCGCCAGCAGCCATCGTTCATACGGGCCAGAGGGTTCCATCGGGGAGCTGTTTTTT. Translating gives CASSHRSYGPEGSIGELFF. The V and J genes are TRBV4-3 and TRBJ2-2; TRBD2 might be the D (5 bases). Germline lookup yields CDR1 LGHNA and CDR2 YSLEER. V shed 3 bases and J shed 7 bases, with 27 bases lying between them. The CDR3 extends over 19 amino acids.

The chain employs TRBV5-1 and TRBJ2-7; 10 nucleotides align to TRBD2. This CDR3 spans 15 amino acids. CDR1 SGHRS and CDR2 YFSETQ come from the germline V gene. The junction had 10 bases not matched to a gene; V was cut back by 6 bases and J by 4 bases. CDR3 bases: TGCGCCAGCACCCTTGGGCTAGCGGGAGTTTACGAGCAGTACTTC. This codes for CASTLGLAGVYEQYF.